This passage covers 20 T cell receptor beta chains from one sample sequenced in a study of T-cell reconstitution after alpha-beta-depleted transplantation in children. During its preparation, the TCRbeta library received unique molecular identifiers. TCRdb reprocessed the PCR reads via MiXCR and lists one record per CDR3 protein. This sample yields around 800,000 distinct CDR3 sequences, of which approximately 15% are seen a single time; roughly 5% belongs to the top ten. The source was PBMCs, mostly from graft donor cells, collected 360 days after TCRalphabeta/CD19-depleted stem cell transplant. Every receptor here comes from a male patient under 18 who had a stem cell transplant for acute lymphoblastic leukemia, so the T cells may come from the graft donor.

This clonotype was seen many times. V and J are TRBV5-1 and TRBJ2-2, with 12 bases fitting TRBD2. Trimming removed 4 bases from V and 1 base from J; junction bases left unmatched: 2. Germline V gene lookup returns CDR1 SGHRS and CDR2 YFSETQ. The CDR3 is made up of 16 amino acids. Here the CDR3 reads CASSPTSGRNTGELFF. The CDR3 nucleotides read TGCGCCAGCAGCCCGACTAGCGGGAGGAACACCGGGGAGCTGTTTTTT. Together with reference TRBV5-1 and TRBJ2-2, the CDR3 gives the full variable domain: KAGVTQTPRYLIKTRGQQVTLSCSPISGHRSVSWYQQTPGQGLQFLFEYFSETQRNKGNFPGRFSGRQFSNSRSEMNVSTLELGDSALYLCASSPTSGRNTGELFFGEGSRLTVL.

There are a few counts of this clonotype. A read error may produce the germline difference seen at one junction end. V and J are TRBV20-1 and TRBJ1-5; D not certain. Germline V gene sequence: CDR1 DFQATT, CDR2 SNEGSKA (reference sequence). This CDR3 region has 14 residues. Written as DNA, the CDR3 is TGCAGTGTTAGAGGTGGTTATGGCAATCAGCCCCAGCATTTT. Protein product: CSVRGGYGNQPQHF.

The chain's CDR3 is CASSQAAGGPRYGYTF. CDR3 nucleotides: TGCGCCAGCAGCCAAGCGGCAGGGGGTCCTCGGTATGGCTACACCTTC. This sequence joins TRBV4-1 and TRBJ1-2, with TRBD1 matching over 7 bases. The V and J ends lost 1 base and 5 bases, in that order; junction bases with no gene match: 10. The CDR3 contains 16 residues. CDR1 and CDR2 (germline): MGHRA, YSYEKL.

V is TRBV27 and J is TRBJ1-1; D gene uncertain. The CDR3 is made up of 15 amino acids. The V gene's germline CDR1 is MNHEY and CDR2 SMNVEV (reference sequence). V shed 3 bases and J shed 2 bases, with 13 bases lying between them. This CDR3 is CASSFLGQANTEAFF. The CDR3 DNA reads as TGTGCCAGCAGTTTCCTTGGTCAGGCAAACACTGAAGCTTTCTTT.

This clonotype was observed at least ten times. The chain links TRBV10-3 to TRBJ2-7, with 8 bases identical to TRBD2. Germline V gene data show CDR1 as ENHRY and CDR2 as SYGVKD. V was pared by 10 bases and J by 2 bases, with 10 bases of the junction left unmatched. This CDR3 is 14 amino acids long. The CDR3 is CATGVREGPYEQYF. The CDR3 DNA reads as TGTGCCACGGGGGTACGGGAGGGCCCCTACGAGCAGTACTTC.

The rearrangement uses TRBV18 and TRBJ2-7; D not resolved. Germline V gene lookup returns CDR1 KGHSH and CDR2 LQKENI. V was pared by 6 bases and J by 6 bases, with 18 bases between. The CDR3 contains 14 residues. CDR3 bases: TGTGCCAGCTCCCATCCTAGGGCGGTAGCCGAGCAGTACTTC. As protein: CASSHPRAVAEQYF.

This clonotype was counted between two and nine times. The CDR3 nucleotides are TGTGCCAGCAGCTTTCCCCCCGGAGGTTCTGACACCATATATTTT. Residues: CASSFPPGGSDTIYF. The chain combines TRBV7-7 with TRBJ1-3, with no clear D. Germline values: CDR1 SSHAT, CDR2 FNYEAQ (reference sequence). The V end lost 3 bases, the J end lost 8 bases, and 17 bases lay between the germline ends. The CDR3 contains 15 residues.

The CDR3 is CASTEDTLQETQYF. As DNA, the CDR3 is TGCGCCAGCACTGAGGACACCCTTCAAGAGACCCAGTACTTC. The chain recombines TRBV5-1 with TRBJ2-5; D perhaps matches TRBD1 (5 bases). This CDR3 region has 14 residues. Trimming took 6 bases from V and 2 from J, leaving 14 bases between them. Per the germline V gene, CDR1 is SGHRS and CDR2 is YFSETQ.

This clonotype was recorded at least ten times. The chain combines TRBV12-3 or TRBV12-4 with TRBJ2-7, with 8 bases fitting TRBD2. This CDR3 region has 14 residues. Trimming removed 3 bases from V and 5 bases from J; junction bases left unmatched: 6. CDR3 nucleotide sequence: TGTGCCAGCAGTTTGGGGACTAGAACGCACGAGCAGTACTTC. This gives the protein CASSLGTRTHEQYF.

The chain combines TRBV5-1 with TRBJ1-2, with D tentatively TRBD1 (5 bases). V lost 7 bases, J lost 0 bases, and 10 bases lay in between. This CDR3 has 13 residues. The germline gives CDR1 SGHRS, CDR2 YFSETQ. CDR3 nucleotide sequence: TGCGCCAGCGCAGGGATAGCTAACTATGGCTACACCTTC. Translating it yields CASAGIANYGYTF. The variable domain in full, completed from reference TRBV5-1 and TRBJ1-2, reads KAGVTQTPRYLIKTRGQQVTLSCSPISGHRSVSWYQQTPGQGLQFLFEYFSETQRNKGNFPGRFSGRQFSNSRSEMNVSTLELGDSALYLCASAGIANYGYTFGSGTRLTVV.

The chain is built from TRBV2 and TRBJ2-7; D possibly corresponds to TRBD1 (5 bases). The CDR3 totals 14 residues. Germline CDR1 and CDR2: SNHLY and FYNNEI. V dropped 6 bases and J dropped 3 bases, with 15 bases sitting between them. The CDR3 bases are TGTGCCAGCAGCTCCCAGGGTTTCCTCTACGAGCAGTACTTC. This sequence encodes CASSSQGFLYEQYF.

This clonotype was seen only a few times. This chain joins TRBV3-1 and TRBJ2-3; 14 bases map to TRBD2. Germline values: CDR1 LGHDT, CDR2 YNNKEL (reference sequence). The CDR3 extends over 19 amino acids. V was clipped by 4 bases and J by 2 bases; unmatched bases: 11. The CDR3 here is CASSPGTSGSYGHTDTQYF. The CDR3 DNA is TGTGCCAGCAGCCCCGGGACTAGCGGGAGTTATGGGCACACAGATACGCAGTATTTT.

This chain uses TRBV9 with TRBJ2-5; possible D gene TRBD1, 6 bases. Trimming pared 4 bases from V and 10 bases from J, leaving 23 bases between. This CDR3 contains 15 residues. CDR1 is SGDLS, CDR2 YYNGEE, per germline. CDR3 amino acids: CASSRGHRDIRDQYF. The CDR3 coding sequence is TGTGCCAGCAGCAGAGGGCACCGGGACATTAGGGACCAGTACTTC. Supplemented by reference TRBV9 and TRBJ2-5, the full variable domain reads DSGVTQTPKHLITATGQRVTLRCSPRSGDLSVYWYQQSLDQGLQFLIQYYNGEERAKGNILERFSAQQFPDLHSELNLSSLELGDSALYFCASSRGHRDIRDQYFGPGTRLLVL.

There are a few counts of this clonotype. The chain uses TRBV27 and TRBJ2-7, with 10 nucleotides matching TRBD2. V lost 6 bases, J lost 5 bases, and 7 bases stayed unmatched. The CDR3 has 14 amino acids. CDR1 is MNHEY and CDR2 is SMNVEV in the germline V gene (reference sequence). In DNA, the CDR3 is TGTGCCAGCAGCCCTGGACTAGCGGCCCACGAGCAGTACTTC. Its translation is CASSPGLAAHEQYF.

In this sample, this clonotype turned up a few times. CDR3 sequence: CASRLGAGELFF. DNA for the CDR3: TGTGCCAGCAGACTAGGGGCCGGGGAGCTGTTTTTT. The J gene is TRBJ2-2, the V gene TRBV7-2; either TRBD1 or TRBD2 may supply D (5 bases each). Germline CDR1 SGHTA, CDR2 FQGNSA. Trimming cost V 6 bases and J 6 bases, with 8 bases left between them. The CDR3 totals 12 residues. The full variable domain, rest sourced from reference TRBV7-2 and TRBJ2-2, is GAGVSQSPSNKVTEKGKDVELRCDPISGHTALYWYRQSLGQGLEFLIYFQGNSAPDKSGLPSDRFSAERTGGSVSTLTIQRTQQEDSAVYLCASRLGAGELFFGEGSRLTVL.

A few counts support this clonotype. The CDR3 loop is CSAIIAGVDNEQFF. The DNA of the CDR3 is TGCAGTGCCATCATAGCGGGAGTGGACAATGAGCAGTTCTTC. The chain joins TRBV20-1 to TRBJ2-1; 9 nucleotides match TRBD2. In germline, CDR1 is DFQATT, CDR2 SNEGSKA (reference sequence). The CDR3 is 14 residues long. After removal of 6 bases from V and 5 bases from J, the junction contained 8 bases not matched to a gene.

This chain links TRBV5-1 with TRBJ1-1; 7 bases align to TRBD1. The CDR3 loop spans 14 amino acids. V lost 4 bases to trimming and J lost 11 bases; unmatched junction nucleotides: 14. Germline assignment: CDR1 SGHRS and CDR2 YFSETQ. The CDR3 DNA sequence: TGCGCCAGCAGCCCTACAGGGGAATGGGTTCGTGCTTTCTTT. Protein: CASSPTGEWVRAFF. Full variable domain (missing parts from reference TRBV5-1 and TRBJ1-1): KAGVTQTPRYLIKTRGQQVTLSCSPISGHRSVSWYQQTPGQGLQFLFEYFSETQRNKGNFPGRFSGRQFSNSRSEMNVSTLELGDSALYLCASSPTGEWVRAFFGQGTRLTVV.

This clonotype appeared many times. The V call is TRBV28, the J call TRBJ2-7; D uncertain. CDR3 length: 16 amino acids. Germline lookup yields CDR1 MDHEN and CDR2 SYDVKM. Trimming pared 7 bases from V and 0 bases from J, leaving 19 bases between. The DNA for the CDR3 is TGTGCCAGCACCGGAGCTTCCCTTTTTTACTCCTACGAGCAGTACTTC. Translated: CASTGASLFYSYEQYF.

For this clonotype: The missing conserved phenylalanine or tryptophan at the end of this CDR3 makes a read error likely. No DNA is shown, since the ends of the CDR3 on it are uncertain; the CDR3 is the one TCRdb lists. The chain uses TRBV7-3 and TRBJ2-7; TRBD2 is the table's D call, not checked against the DNA. Inclusive of both ends, the CDR3 amounts to 13 amino acids. Germline V lookup: CDR1 SGHTA, CDR2 FQGTGA. The CDR3: CASSLTSAGWVPG.

This clonotype was observed a few times. The chain combines TRBV11-3 with TRBJ2-3; D may be TRBD1 or TRBD2 (7 bases each). CDR3 length: 15 amino acids. V was cut by 5 bases and J by 5 bases, with 17 bases left in between. The V gene's germline CDR1 is SGHNT and CDR2 YENEEA. The CDR3 sequence is CASSRLAGGGDTQYF. The CDR3 DNA reads TGTGCCAGCAGCAGACTAGCAGGGGGAGGAGATACGCAGTATTTT. The whole variable domain, filled in from reference TRBV11-3 and TRBJ2-3, reads EAGVVQSPRYKIIEKKQPVAFWCNPISGHNTLYWYLQNLGQGPELLIRYENEEAVDDSQLPKDRFSAERLKGVDSTLKIQPAELGDSAVYLCASSRLAGGGDTQYFGPGTRLTVL.